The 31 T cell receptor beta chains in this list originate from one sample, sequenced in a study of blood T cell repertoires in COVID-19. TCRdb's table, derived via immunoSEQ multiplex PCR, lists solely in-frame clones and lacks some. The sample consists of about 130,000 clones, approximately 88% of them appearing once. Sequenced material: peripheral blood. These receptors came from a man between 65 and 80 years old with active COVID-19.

CDR3 sequence: CASSSGTYNQPQHF. The DNA of the CDR3 is TGTGCCAGCAGTTCCGGGACATACAATCAGCCCCAGCATTTT. The chain combines TRBV6-5 with TRBJ1-5; D perhaps matches TRBD1 (6 bases). V lost 4 bases and J 3 bases, leaving 10 bases between the germline ends. Germline CDR1 and CDR2: MNHEY and SVGAGI. The CDR3 covers 14 residues.

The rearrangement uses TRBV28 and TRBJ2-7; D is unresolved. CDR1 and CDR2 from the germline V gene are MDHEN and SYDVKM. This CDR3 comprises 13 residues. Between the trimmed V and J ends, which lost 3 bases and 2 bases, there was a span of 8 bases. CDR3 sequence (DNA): TGTGCCAGCAGTTTTTTGTCCGCCTACGAGCAGTACTTC. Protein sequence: CASSFLSAYEQYF.

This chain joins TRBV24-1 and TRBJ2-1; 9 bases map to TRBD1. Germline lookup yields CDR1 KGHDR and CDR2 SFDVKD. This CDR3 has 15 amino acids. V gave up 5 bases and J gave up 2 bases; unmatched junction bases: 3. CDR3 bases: TGTGCCACCAGTGCAACAGGGGGCCCCTACAATGAGCAGTTCTTC. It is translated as CATSATGGPYNEQFF.

CDR3 DNA: TGCAGTGCTAGTAGGGGGTCCAATGAGCAGTTCTTC. Translation: CSASRGSNEQFF. The chain joins TRBV20-1 to TRBJ2-1; the D gene is possibly TRBD1 (6 bases). This CDR3 comprises 12 residues. Germline values: CDR1 DFQATT, CDR2 SNEGSKA (reference sequence). V shed 3 bases and J shed 6 bases, with 9 bases lying between them.

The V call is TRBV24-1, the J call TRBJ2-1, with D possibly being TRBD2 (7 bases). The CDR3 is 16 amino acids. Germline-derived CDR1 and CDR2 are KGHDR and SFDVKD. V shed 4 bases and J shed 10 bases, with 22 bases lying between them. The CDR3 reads CATSDRQVSGATEQFF. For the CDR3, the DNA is TGTGCCACCAGTGACCGACAGGTCAGCGGGGCCACAGAGCAGTTCTTC.

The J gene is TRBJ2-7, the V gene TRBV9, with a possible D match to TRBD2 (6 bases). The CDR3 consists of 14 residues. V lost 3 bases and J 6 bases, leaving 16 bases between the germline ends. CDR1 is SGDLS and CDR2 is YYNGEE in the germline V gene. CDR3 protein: CASSARLGASEQYF. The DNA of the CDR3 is TGTGCCAGCAGCGCCCGACTAGGGGCCTCCGAGCAGTACTTC.

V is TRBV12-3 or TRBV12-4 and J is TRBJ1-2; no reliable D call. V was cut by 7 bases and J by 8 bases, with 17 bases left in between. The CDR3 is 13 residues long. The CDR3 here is CASTPGLSGGYTF. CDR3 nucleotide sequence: TGTGCCAGCACCCCCGGCCTCTCGGGAGGCTACACCTTC.

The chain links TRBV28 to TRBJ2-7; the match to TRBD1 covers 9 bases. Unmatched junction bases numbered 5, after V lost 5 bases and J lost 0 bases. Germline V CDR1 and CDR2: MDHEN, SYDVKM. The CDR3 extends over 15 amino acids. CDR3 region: CASSARDRDSYEQYF. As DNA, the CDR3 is TGTGCCAGCAGTGCCCGGGACAGGGACTCCTACGAGCAGTACTTC.

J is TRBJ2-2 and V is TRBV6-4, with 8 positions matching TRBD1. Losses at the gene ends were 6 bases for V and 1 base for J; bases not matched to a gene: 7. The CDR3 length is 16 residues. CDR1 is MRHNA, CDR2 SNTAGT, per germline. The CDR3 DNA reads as TGTGCCAGCAGACCGTCAGGACAGGGGAACACCGGGGAGCTGTTTTTT. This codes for CASRPSGQGNTGELFF.

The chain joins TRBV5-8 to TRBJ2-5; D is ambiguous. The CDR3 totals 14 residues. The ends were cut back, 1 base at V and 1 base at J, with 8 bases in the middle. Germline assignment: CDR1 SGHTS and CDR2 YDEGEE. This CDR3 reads CASSLLLSQETQYF. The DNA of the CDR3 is TGTGCCAGCAGCTTGCTATTATCCCAAGAGACCCAGTACTTC.

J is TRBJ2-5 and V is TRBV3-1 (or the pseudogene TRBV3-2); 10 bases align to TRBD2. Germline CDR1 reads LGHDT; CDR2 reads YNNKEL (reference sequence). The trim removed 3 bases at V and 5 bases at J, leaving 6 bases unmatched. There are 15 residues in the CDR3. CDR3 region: CASSQPSGSRETQYF. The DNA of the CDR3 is TGTGCCAGCAGCCAGCCTAGCGGGAGTCGGGAGACCCAGTACTTC.

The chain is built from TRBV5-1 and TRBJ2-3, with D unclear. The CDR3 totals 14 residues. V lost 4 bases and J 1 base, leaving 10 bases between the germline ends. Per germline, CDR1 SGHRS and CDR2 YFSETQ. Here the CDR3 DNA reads TGCGCCAGCAGCCCATCTCTAGGCACAGATACGCAGTATTTT. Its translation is CASSPSLGTDTQYF.

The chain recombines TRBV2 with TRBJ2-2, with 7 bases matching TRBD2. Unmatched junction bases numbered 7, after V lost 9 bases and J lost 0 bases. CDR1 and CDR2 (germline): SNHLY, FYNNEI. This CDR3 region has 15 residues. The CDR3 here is CARPPSGTNTGELFF. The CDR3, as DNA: TGTGCCAGACCTCCCAGCGGGACGAACACCGGGGAGCTGTTTTTT.

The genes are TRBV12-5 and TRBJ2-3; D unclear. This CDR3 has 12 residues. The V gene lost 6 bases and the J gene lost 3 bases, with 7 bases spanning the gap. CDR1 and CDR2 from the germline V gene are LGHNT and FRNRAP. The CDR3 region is CASGLNTDTQYF. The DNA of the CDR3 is TGTGCTAGTGGGTTAAATACAGATACGCAGTATTTT.

In DNA form, the CDR3 reads TGTGCCACCAGCAGAACACAGGGAAGGGCTGGAAACACCATATATTTT. Residues: CATSRTQGRAGNTIYF. The rearrangement links TRBV15 to TRBJ1-3; maybe TRBD1 (6 bases). The germline V gene encodes CDR1 LNHNV and CDR2 YYDKDF (reference sequence). The CDR3 totals 16 residues. Between the trimmed V and J ends, which lost 2 bases and 2 bases, there was a span of 13 bases.

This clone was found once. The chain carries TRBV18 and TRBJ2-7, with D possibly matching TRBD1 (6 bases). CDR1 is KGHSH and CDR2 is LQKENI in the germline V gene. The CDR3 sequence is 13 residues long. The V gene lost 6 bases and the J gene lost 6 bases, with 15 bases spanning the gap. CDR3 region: CASSLTTGGEQYF. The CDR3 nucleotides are TGTGCCAGCTCGCTGACGACAGGCGGCGAGCAGTACTTC.

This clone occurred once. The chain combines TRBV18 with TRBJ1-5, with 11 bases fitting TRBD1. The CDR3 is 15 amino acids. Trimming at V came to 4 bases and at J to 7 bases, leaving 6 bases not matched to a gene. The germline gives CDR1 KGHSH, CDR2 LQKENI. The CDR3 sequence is CASSHGQGALQPQHF. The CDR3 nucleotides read TGTGCCAGCTCACATGGACAGGGGGCTTTGCAGCCCCAGCATTTT.

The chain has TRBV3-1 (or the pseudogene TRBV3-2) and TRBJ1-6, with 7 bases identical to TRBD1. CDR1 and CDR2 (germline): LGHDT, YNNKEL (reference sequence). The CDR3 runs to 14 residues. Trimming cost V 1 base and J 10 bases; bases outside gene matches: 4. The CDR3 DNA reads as TGTGCCAGCAGCCAAGGACAGGGATACTCACCCCTCCACTTT. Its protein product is CASSQGQGYSPLHF.

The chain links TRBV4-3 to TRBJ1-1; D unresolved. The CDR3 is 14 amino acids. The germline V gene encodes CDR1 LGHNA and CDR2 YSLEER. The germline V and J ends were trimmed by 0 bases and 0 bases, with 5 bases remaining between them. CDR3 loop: CASSQDYMNTEAFF. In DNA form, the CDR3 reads TGCGCCAGCAGCCAAGATTACATGAACACTGAAGCTTTCTTT.

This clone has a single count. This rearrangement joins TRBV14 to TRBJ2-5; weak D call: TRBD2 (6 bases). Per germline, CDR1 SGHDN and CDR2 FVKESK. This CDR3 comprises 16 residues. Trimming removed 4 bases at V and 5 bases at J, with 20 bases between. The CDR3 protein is CASSPLGGRGRETQYF. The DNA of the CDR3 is TGTGCCAGCAGCCCTCTCGGGGGTCGGGGTAGGGAGACCCAGTACTTC.

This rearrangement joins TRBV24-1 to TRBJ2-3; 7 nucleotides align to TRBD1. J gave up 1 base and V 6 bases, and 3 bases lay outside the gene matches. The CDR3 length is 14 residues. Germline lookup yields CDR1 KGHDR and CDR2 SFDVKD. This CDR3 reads CATSSQGRTDTQYF. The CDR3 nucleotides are TGTGCCACCAGTTCACAGGGGCGCACAGATACGCAGTATTTT.

The CDR3: CAISETVASYEQYF. The CDR3 nucleotides read TGTGCCATCAGTGAGACAGTGGCCTCCTACGAGCAGTACTTC. The chain recombines TRBV10-3 with TRBJ2-7; unclear D gene. Trimming shortened V by 2 bases and J by 0 bases, and 8 bases separated the two germline ends. Per the germline V gene, CDR1 is ENHRY and CDR2 is SYGVKD. CDR3 length equals 14 residues.

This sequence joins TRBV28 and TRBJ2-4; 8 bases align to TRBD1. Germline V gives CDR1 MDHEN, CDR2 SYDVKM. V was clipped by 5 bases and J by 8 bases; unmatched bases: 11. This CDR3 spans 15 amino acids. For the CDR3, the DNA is TGTGCCAGCAGTATCGCCGGGACAGGCTTGGACATTCAGTACTTC. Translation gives CASSIAGTGLDIQYF.

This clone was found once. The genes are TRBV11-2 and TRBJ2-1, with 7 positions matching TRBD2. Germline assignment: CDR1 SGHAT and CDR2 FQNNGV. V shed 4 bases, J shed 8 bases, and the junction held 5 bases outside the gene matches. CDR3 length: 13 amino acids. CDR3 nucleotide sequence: TGTGCCAGCAGCTCCCGGGGGGTGTATGAGCAGTTCTTC. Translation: CASSSRGVYEQFF. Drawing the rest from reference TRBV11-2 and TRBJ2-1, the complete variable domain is EAGVAQSPRYKIIEKRQSVAFWCNPISGHATLYWYQQILGQGPKLLIQFQNNGVVDDSQLPKDRFSAERLKGVDSTLKIQPAKLEDSAVYLCASSSRGVYEQFFGPGTRLTVL.

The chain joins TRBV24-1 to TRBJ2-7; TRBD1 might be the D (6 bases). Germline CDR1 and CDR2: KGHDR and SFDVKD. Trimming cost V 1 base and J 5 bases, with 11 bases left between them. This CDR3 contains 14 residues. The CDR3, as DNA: TGTGCCACCAGTGATTTCAATTGGACAGACGAGCAGTACTTC. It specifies CATSDFNWTDEQYF.

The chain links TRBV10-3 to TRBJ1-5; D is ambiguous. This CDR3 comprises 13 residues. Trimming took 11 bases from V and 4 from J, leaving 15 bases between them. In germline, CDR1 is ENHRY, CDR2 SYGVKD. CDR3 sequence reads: CAAHKEANQPQHF. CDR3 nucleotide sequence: TGTGCCGCCCATAAGGAGGCTAATCAGCCCCAGCATTTT.

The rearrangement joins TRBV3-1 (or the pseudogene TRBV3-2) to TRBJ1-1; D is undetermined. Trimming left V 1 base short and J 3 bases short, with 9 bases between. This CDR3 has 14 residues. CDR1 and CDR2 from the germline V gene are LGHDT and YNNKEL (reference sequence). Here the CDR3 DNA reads TGTGCCAGCAGCCAAGCCGTGGCATACACTGAAGCTTTCTTT. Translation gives CASSQAVAYTEAFF.

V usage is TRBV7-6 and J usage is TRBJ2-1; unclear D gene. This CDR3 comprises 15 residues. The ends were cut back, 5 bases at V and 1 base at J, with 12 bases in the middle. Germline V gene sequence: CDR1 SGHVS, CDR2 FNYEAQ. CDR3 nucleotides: TGTGCCAGCAGCCAAGGTGGCGGATCCTACAATGAGCAGTTCTTC. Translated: CASSQGGGSYNEQFF.

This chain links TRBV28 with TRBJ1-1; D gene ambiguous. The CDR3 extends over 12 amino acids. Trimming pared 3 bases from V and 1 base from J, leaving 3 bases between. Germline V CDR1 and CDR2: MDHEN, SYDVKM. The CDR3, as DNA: TGTGCCAGCAGTTTGCGGAACACTGAAGCTTTCTTT. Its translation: CASSLRNTEAFF.

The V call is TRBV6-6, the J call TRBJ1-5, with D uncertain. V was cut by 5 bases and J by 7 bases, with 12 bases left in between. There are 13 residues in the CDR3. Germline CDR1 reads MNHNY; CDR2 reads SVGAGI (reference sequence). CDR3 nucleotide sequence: TGTGCCAGCAGTACGGGATTATGGCAGCCCCAGCATTTT. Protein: CASSTGLWQPQHF.

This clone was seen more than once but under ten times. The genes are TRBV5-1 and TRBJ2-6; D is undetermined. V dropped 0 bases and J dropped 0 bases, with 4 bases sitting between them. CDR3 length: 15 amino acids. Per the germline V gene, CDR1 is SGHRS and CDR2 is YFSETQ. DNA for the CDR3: TGCGCCAGCAGCTTGGACGGCTCTGGGGCCAACGTCCTGACTTTC. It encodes CASSLDGSGANVLTF.